The present T cell receptor (beta chain) was sequenced within a study of PD-1 blockade in mismatch repair-deficient tumors. Overall study: All were previously treated, progressing patients with some twelve mismatch repair-deficient cancer types.

CDR1 MGHRA and CDR2 YSYEKL come from the germline V gene. This CDR3 has 15 amino acids. V lost 2 bases and J 3 bases, leaving 14 bases between the germline ends. Method: immunoSEQ multiplex PCR; TCRdb's copy keeps in-frame clones and lacks some. The table has roughly 130,000 clones, more than 70% seen once. This TCR came from an adult with mismatch repair-deficient cancer. The V and J genes are TRBV4-1 and TRBJ2-7; D gene uncertain. The sequencing used peripheral blood, collected roughly 70 weeks after starting pembrolizumab. Here the CDR3 reads CASSQTPVRDYEQYF. Here the CDR3 DNA reads TGCGCCAGCAGCCAAACCCCTGTTCGCGACTACGAGCAGTACTTC.